The 7 T cell receptor beta chains presented below share a single source sample, sequenced in a study of CD8 T cells in ankylosing spondylitis. Study-wide points: A TCR beta motif of under ten highly homologous variants seemed to mark ankylosing spondylitis blood.

The antigens for these receptors are not known. From the 5' RACE reads, TCRdb called clonotypes with MiXCR, one entry per CDR3 protein. Among about 500,000 distinct CDR3 sequences listed, 5.3% were seen once. The sample comprised blood, either unsorted or a sorted T cell fraction (not recorded which). The receptors were gathered from a male donor with ankylosing spondylitis.

This clonotype was observed at least ten times. V gene TRBV28 combines with J gene TRBJ2-3; no firm D call. Trimming pared 3 bases from V and 1 base from J, leaving 17 bases between. The length of the CDR3 is 17 residues. CDR1 and CDR2 from the germline V gene are MDHEN and SYDVKM. CDR3 coding DNA: TGTGCCAGCAGTTTTGCCCCCGGATGGAGCGGCACAGATACGCAGTATTTT. Translating it yields CASSFAPGWSGTDTQYF. Together with reference TRBV28 and TRBJ2-3, the CDR3 gives the full variable domain: DVKVTQSSRYLVKRTGEKVFLECVQDMDHENMFWYRQDPGLGLRLIYFSYDVKMKEKGDIPEGYSVSREKKERFSLILESASTNQTSMYLCASSFAPGWSGTDTQYFGPGTRLTVL.

Ten or more counts support this clonotype. V and J are TRBV6-5 and TRBJ2-2; D remains ambiguous. Germline V lookup: CDR1 MNHEY, CDR2 SVGAGI. This CDR3 contains 12 residues. Trimming took 3 bases from V and 6 from J, leaving 5 bases between them. The CDR3 sequence: CASSYRAGELFF. The CDR3 DNA is TGTGCCAGCAGTTATAGGGCCGGGGAGCTGTTTTTT.

The chain is built from TRBV4-2 and TRBJ2-3, with 7 bases that match TRBD2. The CDR3 sequence is 15 residues long. V shed 4 bases, J shed 4 bases, and the junction held 8 bases outside the gene matches. CDR1 LGHNA and CDR2 YNFKEQ come from the germline V gene. In DNA form, the CDR3 reads TGTGCCAGCAGCCTCCGGACTAGTAACTCAGATACGCAGTATTTT. Encoded protein: CASSLRTSNSDTQYF.

The chain joins TRBV6-2 or TRBV6-3 to TRBJ2-2; 7 bases are a match to TRBD2. The CDR3 extends over 19 amino acids. V shed 0 bases, J shed 3 bases, and the junction held 13 bases outside the gene matches. Germline V CDR1 and CDR2: MNHEY, SVGEGT. The CDR3 nucleotides are TGTGCCAGCAGTTACTCTTTGGATCGGCGGGAGATGTACACCGGGGAGCTGTTTTTT. Protein sequence: CASSYSLDRREMYTGELFF.

This clonotype was found a few times. V and J are TRBV24-1 and TRBJ2-1, with 10 nucleotides matching TRBD1. The CDR3 is 15 amino acids. The V gene's germline CDR1 is KGHDR and CDR2 SFDVKD. V gave up 1 base and J gave up 8 bases; unmatched junction bases: 4. CDR3 amino acids: CATSDFGTGVHEQFF. The CDR3 coding sequence is TGTGCCACCAGTGATTTTGGGACAGGGGTGCATGAGCAGTTCTTC.

The table lists this clonotype with many counts. The chain combines TRBV20-1 with TRBJ2-5, with TRBD2 matching 9 bases. CDR3 length equals 15 residues. V was clipped by 0 bases and J by 4 bases; unmatched bases: 6. The V gene's germline CDR1 is DFQATT and CDR2 SNEGSKA (reference sequence). The CDR3 DNA follows: TGCAGTGCTAGAGATCCCAGCGGGAGGAGAGAGACCCAGTACTTC. It yields the protein CSARDPSGRRETQYF.

In this sample, this clonotype turned up many times. The V gene is TRBV4-3, the J gene TRBJ1-1, with no clear D. V lost 0 bases to trimming and J lost 3 bases, with 8 bases between them. Germline CDR1 and CDR2: LGHNA and YSLEER. The CDR3 is 14 residues long. Here the CDR3 reads CASSQEVLYTEAFF. The CDR3 region has the DNA TGCGCCAGCAGCCAAGAAGTTTTGTACACTGAAGCTTTCTTT.